This TCR beta chain stems from a study of T cell responses to AZD1222 COVID-19 vaccine. Study-level points and caveats: Clonal diversity may have been underestimated in mostly white British donors. Every sample of the repertoires postdated the peak T cell response. Baseline seropositivity occurred in only six AZD1222 recipients.

CDR3 length: 15 amino acids. CDR1 is SGHAT and CDR2 is FQNNGV in the germline V gene. V was shortened by 5 bases and J by 1 base, with 14 bases between the two germline ends. Clones were read by immunoSEQ multiplex PCR, and TCRdb kept only the in-frame ones, dropping some. The sample records roughly 100,000 clones, about 85% being singletons. This clone was seen once. Its specificity is unknown. The origin of this receptor is an adult in good health. This specimen consisted of peripheral blood, obtained on day 0 of AZD1222 vaccination. V usage is TRBV11-2 and J usage is TRBJ1-1, with D possibly being TRBD1 (6 bases). The CDR3 nucleotides are TGTGCCAGCAGCCCATCCCCGGACAGGAACACTGAAGCTTTCTTT. It encodes CASSPSPDRNTEAFF. The entire variable domain, with the rest obtained from reference TRBV11-2 and TRBJ1-1, is as follows: EAGVAQSPRYKIIEKRQSVAFWCNPISGHATLYWYQQILGQGPKLLIQFQNNGVVDDSQLPKDRFSAERLKGVDSTLKIQPAKLEDSAVYLCASSPSPDRNTEAFFGQGTRLTVV.